The 4 T cell receptor beta chains below were found in one sample sequenced in a study of shared clonotypes between healthy human individuals. Naivety among CD8 cells was defined by CD45RO negativity and positive CCR7 selection, thereby excluding terminally differentiated effector memory CD45RA+ cells. Clones were read by immunoSEQ multiplex PCR, and TCRdb kept only the in-frame ones, dropping some. Altogether 700,000 to 950,000 clones are present, around 96% being singletons, with the ten largest covering less than 0.3%. Sequenced: naive CD8+ T cells sorted from blood. These TCRs come from a man aged 25-40 years in good health.

This sequence joins TRBV15 and TRBJ1-2; 9 nucleotides agree with TRBD1. V lost 3 bases, J lost 7 bases, and 9 bases stayed unmatched. The germline V gene encodes CDR1 LNHNV and CDR2 YYDKDF (reference sequence). This CDR3 is built from 15 residues. The DNA for the CDR3 is TGTGCCACCAGCAGTAGAGGACAGGGGAGGATTGGCTACACCTTC. Translating gives CATSSRGQGRIGYTF.

This rearrangement joins TRBV27 to TRBJ2-7, with 9 positions matching TRBD1. This CDR3 has 14 amino acids. V trimming: 3 bases; J trimming: 4 bases; junction bases outside the gene matches: 4. Germline values: CDR1 MNHEY, CDR2 SMNVEV (reference sequence). The CDR3 region is CASSFVGQGYEQYF. CDR3 bases: TGTGCCAGCAGTTTTGTGGGACAGGGTTACGAGCAGTACTTC.

The genes are TRBV29-1 and TRBJ2-1; weak D call: TRBD2 (5 bases). V shed 6 bases and J shed 3 bases, with 15 bases lying between them. The CDR3 is made up of 14 amino acids. Germline CDR1 and CDR2: SQVTM and ANQGSEA. CDR3 nucleotide sequence: TGCAGCGTCGGCGGAGTACTAGGCTACAATGAGCAGTTCTTC. This sequence encodes CSVGGVLGYNEQFF.

The gene calls are TRBV5-1 and TRBJ2-3, with 13 bases aligning to TRBD2. CDR1 and CDR2 from the germline V gene are SGHRS and YFSETQ. The V gene end was trimmed by 7 bases and the J gene end by 4 bases; junction bases not matched to a gene: 6. The CDR3 consists of 15 residues. CDR3 sequence: CASGTGLAGADTQYF. The CDR3 DNA reads as TGCGCCAGCGGTACTGGACTAGCGGGAGCAGATACGCAGTATTTT.